The clone carrying this TCR beta chain was observed at least ten times. V lost 1 base, J lost 7 bases, and 8 bases lay in between. Germline loops: CDR1 SGHTA, CDR2 FQGNSA. The CDR3 extends over 12 amino acids. This sample is drawn from a study of Graves' ophthalmopathy and Graves' hyperthyroidism. Study-level information: Sampling took place at initial diagnosis, with peripheral blood obtained before any treatment.

Amplification from RNA transcripts yielded the TCR beta CDR3 regions. The workflow started with a first-round RT-PCR run with HTBI primers and then moved on to a second-round multiplex PCR. Each CDR3 protein is one row after TCRdb ran MiXCR on the multiplex PCR reads. The sample contains around 660,000 distinct CDR3 sequences, under 50% of which appear only once. Establishment of the diagnosis relied upon clinical symptoms, serum thyroxine, TRAb, thyroid ultrasound and orbital computed tomography. Sample: peripheral blood. This rearrangement joins TRBV7-2 to TRBJ2-7, with unresolved D. This sequence was found in an adult man with Graves' ophthalmopathy. The CDR3 protein is CASSLENWEQYF. Written as DNA, the CDR3 is TGTGCCAGCAGCTTAGAGAACTGGGAGCAGTACTTC.